This T cell receptor beta chain was captured in a study of regulatory T cells in long-lasting Graves disease (dated by TCRdb to the early 2020s). Describing the broader study: Antithyroid drugs had been taken for less than 3 months by newly diagnosed Graves' disease patients. Patients with persistent Graves' disease were compared with patients with newly diagnosed Graves' disease using TCR sequencing and RNA sequencing of peripheral blood. The study took place in China and was registered as a clinical trial. A total of about 33 samples underwent TCR sequencing, from around 13 patients with persistent Graves' disease and approximately 20 patients with newly diagnosed Graves' disease.

Taken with the paper, the label for time point translates to: newly diagnosed GD, antithyroid drugs for less than 3 months. For both TCR sequencing and RNA sequencing, RNA was extracted from PBMCs in TRIzol. The diagnosis of Graves' disease followed American Thyroid Association guidelines. The patients came from an endocrinology department in Xi'an, China. Each patient gave 7 to 9.5 milliliters of peripheral blood, collected in an EDTA anticoagulant tube. Ficoll Paque Plus density gradient separation was used to isolate PBMCs, and no further T cell sorting was performed. An Agilent 2100 Bioanalyzer and agarose gel were used to check RNA quality, while a NanoDrop 2000 measured RNA concentration. This clonotype was detected a few times. Its antigen is currently not known. Qualities for individual bases were not recorded, and no much larger clone is one base off. The method was multiplex PCR. Sequencing took place on an Illumina HiSeq 4000. TCR beta libraries were built with iRepertoire HTBI primers and Arm-PCR amplification of CDR3 regions. PCR products were gel purified before sequencing. As for the authors' bioinformatics: A total of fewer than 70 TRBV and under 15 TRBJ segments were identified across samples and were used for gene usage analysis of CDR3 amino acid clonotypes. Filtered high-quality paired reads were merged into contigs using COPE and FqMerger. BLAST was used to align contigs to IMGT TRBV, TRBD and TRBJ reference genes, with CDR3 defined following IMGT. Highly expanded clones were defined as clonotypes with a frequency above 0.1%. Shannon entropy served as the measure of repertoire diversity, while the Gini coefficient captured V-J evenness. A clonotype was considered public if more than one individual shared it. TCRdb reanalyzed the raw reads on its own, using fastp at Q25 for trimming and MiXCR for clone calling, and kept in-frame beta chains. Rows matching on CDR3 protein sequence are summarized as one entry with the most common DNA and genes. The V and J calls and clone size come from TCRdb's table, not from the authors' own analysis. The sample has more than 450,000 distinct CDR3 sequences on record, about a sixth of them singletons. The leading ten clones occupy 12% of the sample.

What the authors observed across the whole study: Only peripheral blood was studied, because thyroid tissue, the primary lesion, was inaccessible. Patients with persistent disease shared more public clonotypes (approximately 2,500) than newly diagnosed patients did (approximately 990). Only the TCR beta chain was sequenced and analyzed. Lower TCR Shannon entropy and fewer highly expanded clones were observed in persistent Graves' disease patients than in newly diagnosed patients, which suggested clonal expansion. The authors noted that the small sample size was a limitation that may lower accuracy.

The data were also submitted as part of a second study, on T cells in Graves' hyperthyroidism and ophthalmopathy. The second study's authors report: Stable Graves' hyperthyroidism was defined as the absence of progression to ophthalmopathy over 18 months of follow-up. The hyperthyroidism patients were between 18 and 65 years old and newly diagnosed, with a disease duration of less than 2 months. Any patient with an uncontrolled infection, another autoimmune disease, pregnancy or lactation was excluded. Diagnoses relied on clinical symptoms, serum thyroxine and TRAb, thyroid ultrasound and orbital computed tomography. The TCR CDR3 was subjected to a first round of RT-PCR using the HTBI primer set and the Qiagen OneStep RT-PCR kit. Most expanded thyroid clonotypes (frequency above 0.001) were also detected in blood, a finding suggesting that blood repertoires may reflect thyroid immune responses. Ophthalmopathy was separated from stable hyperthyroidism by a 13 V-J signature model, with around 90% sensitivity and 81% to 82% specificity obtained in cross-validation and 80%/75% obtained in testing. In validation, progression to ophthalmopathy was predicted by the model with about 70% sensitivity and nearly 75% specificity, a median of about 6.8 months before onset. To identify distinguishing TCR V-J signatures, a discovery cohort of around 98 patients was used, comprising 43 with Graves' ophthalmopathy and some 60 with stable Graves' hyperthyroidism. Prospective prediction of ophthalmopathy was tested in an independent validation cohort consisting of some 20 hyperthyroidism patients and some 16 patients who later progressed to ophthalmopathy. The approximately 100 discovery patients were randomly divided into training and test sets at a 7:3 ratio. In six Graves' hyperthyroidism patients, the study also compared T-cell repertoires from thyroid tissue with T-cell repertoires from blood. After blood sampling, hyperthyroidism patients were treated with methimazole at a starting dose of 30 mg daily, and ophthalmopathy patients were treated with high-dose intravenous methylprednisolone. Libraries were constructed in a second round of multiplex PCR, after which size selection and purification were performed. Paired-end sequencing of the libraries was performed with 100 bp reads on an Illumina HiSeq2000. SOAPnuke was used to process the raw data, removing reads that contained adapters or uncalled bases, had a mean Phred below 15, or lacked an exact match to the constant primer or identifier. High-quality paired reads were merged using COPE v1.2.5, and each unique nucleotide sequence was defined as a clonotype. Clonotypes were aligned to IMGT TRBV, TRBD and TRBJ reference segments using MiTCR v1.1. The analysis included only V-J combinations with a frequency above 0.0001, which together covered 99% to 99.2% of the repertoires. The TCS score was defined as F50 (clonal expansion) divided by E x V (chaos), with BLOSUM62-based TCRdist calculated between CDR3 peptides within each V-J. Welch's t-statistics and random forest reduced some 510 V-J features to around 14, which were used in a naive Bayes classifier (R e1071). Sample size was not statistically predetermined, and investigators were not blinded to group allocation. According to the paper, TCR Vbeta CDR3 sequencing was carried out on roughly 130 peripheral blood samples, which came from 40 to 45 ophthalmopathy, 75 to 80 hyperthyroidism and roughly 17 progressor patients.

The receptor's source is a man aged 40-49 years with Graves disease. Donor details come from another sample of the same person, matched by shared clones. The specimen was peripheral blood mononuclear cells (PBMCs), collected at new diagnosis, from a patient treated with antithyroid drugs.

In nucleotide form, the sequence is TGTGCCAGCAGCGGAGACAGGGGCGCTGGAAAACTGTTTTTT. Translated, this is CASSGDRGAGKLFF. Recombination connected TRBV5-5 to TRBJ1-4, and 8 bases in between align with TRBD1. Taken from the germline V gene (reference sequence), the CDR1 and CDR2 loops are SGHKS and YYEKEE. Trimming removed 4 bases from V and 10 bases from J; the gene matches leave 9 bases unexplained. The CDR3 covers 14 residues, taking in both the cysteine and the phenylalanine. Solely the CDR3 DNA is kept, with 42 bases framed from the first base.